The T cell receptor beta chain described here comes from a study of T cell responses to AZD1222 COVID-19 vaccine. TCRdb keeps only in-frame clones here, not all; method: immunoSEQ multiplex PCR. The sample yields some 150,000 clones, 88% seen once. The CDR3 contains 16 residues. V was trimmed by 0 bases and J by 3 bases, leaving 12 bases between them. Looked up from germline, CDR1 is SGDLS and CDR2 is YYNGEE. The material sequenced was peripheral blood, taken 28 days after the second dose of the MenACWY control vaccine. This chain links TRBV9 with TRBJ2-2; D is unresolved. This receptor was obtained from an adult who received the MenACWY meningococcal vaccine as a control. Written as DNA, the CDR3 is TGTGCCAGCAGCGTAGTTGGGCGTTCGTACACCGGGGAGCTGTTTTTT. It specifies CASSVVGRSYTGELFF.